This TCR beta chain was retrieved from a study of blood T cells in healthy people across ages. A J-beta primer mix and a sample-barcoded 5' primer were used in a second PCR of roughly 6 to 12 cycles. In TCRdb, the 5' RACE reads were re-called with MiXCR into one record per CDR3 protein. The data contain under 1,100,000 distinct CDR3 sequences, 20% to 25% of them singletons. This CDR3 spans 12 amino acids. V was shortened by 5 bases and J by 5 bases, with 10 bases between the two germline ends. The germline CDR1 and CDR2 sequences are SEHNR and FQNEAQ (reference sequence). This same sample was also part of a study on T cells of mothers and their children.

The source is a girl aged 2 to 10 in good health. The rearrangement joins TRBV7-9 to TRBJ2-7; D is ambiguous. The sample was blood. CDR3 in DNA: TGTGCCAGCAGCCCTACTTATAACGAGCAGTACTTC. Its translation is CASSPTYNEQYF.